This T cell receptor (beta chain) was documented in a study of Ad26.COV2.S vaccination and SARS-CoV-2 variants. Study-wide context: The COV1001 Ad26.COV2.S trial arm included the donor. Participants got Ad26.COV2.S intramuscularly, once or twice 56 days apart.

Treatment denoted: around 19 received Ad26.COV2.S at low or high dose, single or two shots; roughly five received placebo; per-sample allocation not given. Sampling was performed 63 days after the first vaccine or placebo injection. About this clone itself: Its antigen is currently unknown.

General study points: Vaccinees showed greater spike-specific TCR breadth than placebo recipients. Substantial breadth was reported for post-vaccination spike-specific CD8+ and CD4+ T cells.

This table comes from immunoSEQ multiplex PCR, and its TCRdb copy is limited to in-frame clones, with some not included. Here the sample spans over 450,000 clones, about nine tenths being singletons. The origin of this receptor is a person between 18 and 59 years old who received the Ad26.COV2.S COVID-19 vaccine or a placebo. Specimen: peripheral blood, collected in a trial of Ad26.COV2.S vaccine versus placebo.

CDR3 DNA: TGTGCCAGTAGCCCCCCTTGGGGGAGGGCCTCAGGTCCTTCGGACCAGTTCTTC. Its translation is CASSPPWGRASGPSDQFF. V and J are TRBV19 and TRBJ2-1, with TRBD2 identical over 7 bases. The length of the CDR3 is 18 residues. Germline values: CDR1 LNHDA, CDR2 SQIVND (reference sequence). V lost 6 bases to trimming and J lost 13 bases; unmatched junction nucleotides: 27.